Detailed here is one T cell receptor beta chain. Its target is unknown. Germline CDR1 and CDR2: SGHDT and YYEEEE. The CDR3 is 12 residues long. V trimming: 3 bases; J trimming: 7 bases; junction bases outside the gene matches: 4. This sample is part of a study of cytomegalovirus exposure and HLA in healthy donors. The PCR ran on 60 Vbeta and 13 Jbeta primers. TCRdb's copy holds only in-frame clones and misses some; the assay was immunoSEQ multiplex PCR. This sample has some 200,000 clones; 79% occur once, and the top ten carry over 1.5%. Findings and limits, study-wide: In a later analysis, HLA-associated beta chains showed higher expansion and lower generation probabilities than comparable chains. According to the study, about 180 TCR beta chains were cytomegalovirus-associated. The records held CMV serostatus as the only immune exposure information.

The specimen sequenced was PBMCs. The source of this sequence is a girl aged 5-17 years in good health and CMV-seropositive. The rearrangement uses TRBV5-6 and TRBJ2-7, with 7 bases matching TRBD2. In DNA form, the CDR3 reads TGTGCCAGCAGCTGGGGGACTATGGAGCAGTACTTC. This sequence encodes CASSWGTMEQYF.